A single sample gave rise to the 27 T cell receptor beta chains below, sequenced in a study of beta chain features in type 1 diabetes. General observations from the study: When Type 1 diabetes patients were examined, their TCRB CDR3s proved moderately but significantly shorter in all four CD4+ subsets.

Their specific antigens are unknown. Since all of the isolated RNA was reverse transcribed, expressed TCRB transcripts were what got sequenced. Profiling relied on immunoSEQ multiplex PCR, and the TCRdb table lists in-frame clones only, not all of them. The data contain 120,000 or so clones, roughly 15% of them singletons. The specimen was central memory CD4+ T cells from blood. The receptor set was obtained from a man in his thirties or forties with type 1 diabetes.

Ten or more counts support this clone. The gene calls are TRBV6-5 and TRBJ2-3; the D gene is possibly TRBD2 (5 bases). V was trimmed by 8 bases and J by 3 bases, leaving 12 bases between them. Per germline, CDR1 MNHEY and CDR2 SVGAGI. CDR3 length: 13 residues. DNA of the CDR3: TGTGCCAGCTCGTTTGGGAGTACAGATACGCAGTATTTT. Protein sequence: CASSFGSTDTQYF.

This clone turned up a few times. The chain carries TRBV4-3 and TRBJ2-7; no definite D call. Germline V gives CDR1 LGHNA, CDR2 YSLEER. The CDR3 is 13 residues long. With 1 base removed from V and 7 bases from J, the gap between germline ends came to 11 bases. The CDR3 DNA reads TGCGCCAGCAGCCAAGGCCGCTCTCGGGAGCAGTACTTC. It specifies CASSQGRSREQYF.

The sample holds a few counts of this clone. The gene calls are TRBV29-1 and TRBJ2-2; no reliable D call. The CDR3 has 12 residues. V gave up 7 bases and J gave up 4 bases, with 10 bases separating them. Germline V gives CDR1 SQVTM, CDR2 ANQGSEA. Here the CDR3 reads CSAEGSTGELFF. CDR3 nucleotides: TGCAGCGCCGAAGGCAGCACCGGGGAGCTGTTTTTT.

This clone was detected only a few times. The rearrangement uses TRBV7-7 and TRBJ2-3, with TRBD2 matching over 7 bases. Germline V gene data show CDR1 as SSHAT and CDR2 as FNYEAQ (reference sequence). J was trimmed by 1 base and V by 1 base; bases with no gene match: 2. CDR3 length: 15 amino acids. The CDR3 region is CASSLGTSGTDTQYF. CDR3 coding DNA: TGTGCCAGCAGCTTAGGGACTAGTGGCACAGATACGCAGTATTTT. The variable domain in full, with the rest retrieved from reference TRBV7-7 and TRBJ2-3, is GAGVSQSPRYKVTKRGQDVTLRCDPISSHATLYWYQQALGQGPEFLTYFNYEAQPDKSGLPSDRFSAERPEGSISTLTIQRTEQRDSAMYRCASSLGTSGTDTQYFGPGTRLTVL.

CDR3 amino acids: CASSFARRTSTDTQYF. The CDR3 DNA reads TGTGCCAGCAGCTTCGCACGACGGACTAGCACAGATACGCAGTATTTT. The chain joins TRBV7-8 to TRBJ2-3; weak D call: TRBD2 (5 bases). Trimming took 3 bases from V and 0 from J, leaving 13 bases between them. The CDR3 totals 16 residues. The germline gives CDR1 SGHVS, CDR2 FQNEAQ. Using reference TRBV7-8 and TRBJ2-3 for the parts outside the CDR3, the full variable domain is GAGVSQSPRYKVAKRGQDVALRCDPISGHVSLFWYQQALGQGPEFLTYFQNEAQLDKSGLPSDRFFAERPEGSVSTLKIQRTQQEDSAVYLCASSFARRTSTDTQYFGPGTRLTVL.

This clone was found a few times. The CDR3 DNA reads as TGCGCCAGCAGCCAAGAAGCGGACTCCTACAATGAGCAGTTCTTC. This encodes CASSQEADSYNEQFF. This chain connects TRBV4-3 to TRBJ2-1; the D gene is possibly TRBD2 (5 bases). The V and J ends lost 0 bases and 0 bases respectively, with 6 bases between them. The CDR3 covers 15 residues. The germline CDR1 and CDR2 sequences are LGHNA and YSLEER.

Here the CDR3 reads CATSGRGKLFF. CDR3 DNA sequence: TGTGCCACCAGCGGAAGAGGAAAACTGTTTTTT. The V and J genes are TRBV15 and TRBJ1-4; no clear D. The V gene lost 5 bases and the J gene lost 10 bases, with 8 bases spanning the gap. This CDR3 region has 11 residues. Per the germline V gene, CDR1 is LNHNV and CDR2 is YYDKDF (reference sequence).

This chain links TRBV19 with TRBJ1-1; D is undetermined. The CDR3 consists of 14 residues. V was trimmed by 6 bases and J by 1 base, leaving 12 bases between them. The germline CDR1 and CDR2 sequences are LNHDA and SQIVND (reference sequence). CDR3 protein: CASRRTRENTEAFF. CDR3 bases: TGTGCCAGTAGGAGGACGAGGGAGAACACTGAAGCTTTCTTT. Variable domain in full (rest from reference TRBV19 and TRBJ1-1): DGGITQSPKYLFRKEGQNVTLSCEQNLNHDAMYWYRQDPGQGLRLIYYSQIVNDFQKGDIAEGYSVSREKKESFPLTVTSAQKNPTAFYLCASRRTRENTEAFFGQGTRLTVV.

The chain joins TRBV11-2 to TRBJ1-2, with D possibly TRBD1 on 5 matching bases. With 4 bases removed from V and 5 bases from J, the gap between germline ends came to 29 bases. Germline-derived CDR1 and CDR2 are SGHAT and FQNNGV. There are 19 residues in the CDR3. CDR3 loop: CASSSVRDASPRPRYGYTF. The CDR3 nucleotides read TGTGCCAGCAGCTCCGTGCGGGACGCCTCACCCAGACCCCGATATGGCTACACCTTC.

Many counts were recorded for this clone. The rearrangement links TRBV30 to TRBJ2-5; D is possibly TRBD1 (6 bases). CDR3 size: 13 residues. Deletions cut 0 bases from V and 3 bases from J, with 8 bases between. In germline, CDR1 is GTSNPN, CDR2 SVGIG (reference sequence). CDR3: CAWSVGGEETQYF. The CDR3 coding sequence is TGTGCCTGGAGTGTAGGGGGTGAAGAGACCCAGTACTTC.

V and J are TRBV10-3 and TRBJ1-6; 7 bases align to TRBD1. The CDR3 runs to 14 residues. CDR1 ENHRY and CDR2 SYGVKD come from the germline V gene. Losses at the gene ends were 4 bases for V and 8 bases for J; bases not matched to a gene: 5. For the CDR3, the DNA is TGTGCCATCAGTGCAGGGGGTATTGATTCACCCCTCCACTTT. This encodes CAISAGGIDSPLHF.

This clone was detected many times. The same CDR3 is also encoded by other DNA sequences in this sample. The CDR3 DNA reads as TGTGCCAGCAGCCAAGGTGACGGACAAGAGACCCAGTACTTC. The encoded protein is CASSQGDGQETQYF. The rearrangement joins TRBV4-2 to TRBJ2-5; D is ambiguous. The CDR3 loop spans 14 amino acids. The V end was cut by 1 base, the J end by 2 bases, with 8 bases between. Germline CDR1 reads LGHNA; CDR2 reads YNFKEQ.

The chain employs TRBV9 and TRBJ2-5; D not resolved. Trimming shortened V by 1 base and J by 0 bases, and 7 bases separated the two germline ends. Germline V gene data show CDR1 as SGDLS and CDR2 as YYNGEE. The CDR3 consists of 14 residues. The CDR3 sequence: CASSVLWDQETQYF. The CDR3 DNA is TGTGCCAGCAGCGTATTGTGGGACCAAGAGACCCAGTACTTC.

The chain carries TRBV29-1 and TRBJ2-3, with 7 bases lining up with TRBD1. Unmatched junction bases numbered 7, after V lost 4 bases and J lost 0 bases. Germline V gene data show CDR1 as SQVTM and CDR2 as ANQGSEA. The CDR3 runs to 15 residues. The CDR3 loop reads CSVVRDSTSTDTQYF. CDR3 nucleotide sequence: TGCAGCGTTGTACGGGACAGCACTAGCACAGATACGCAGTATTTT.

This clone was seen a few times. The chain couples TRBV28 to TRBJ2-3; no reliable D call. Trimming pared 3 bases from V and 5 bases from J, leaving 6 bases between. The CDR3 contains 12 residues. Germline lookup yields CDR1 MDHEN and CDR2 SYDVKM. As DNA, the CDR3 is TGTGCCAGCAGTTTTCATGGAGATACGCAGTATTTT. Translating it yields CASSFHGDTQYF.

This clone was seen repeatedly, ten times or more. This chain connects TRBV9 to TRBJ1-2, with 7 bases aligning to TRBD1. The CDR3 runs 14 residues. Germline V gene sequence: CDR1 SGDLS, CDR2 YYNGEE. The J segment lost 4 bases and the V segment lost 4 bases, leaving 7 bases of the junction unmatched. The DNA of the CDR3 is TGTGCCAGCAGCCCTTCGACAGGGACCTATGGCTACACCTTC. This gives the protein CASSPSTGTYGYTF.

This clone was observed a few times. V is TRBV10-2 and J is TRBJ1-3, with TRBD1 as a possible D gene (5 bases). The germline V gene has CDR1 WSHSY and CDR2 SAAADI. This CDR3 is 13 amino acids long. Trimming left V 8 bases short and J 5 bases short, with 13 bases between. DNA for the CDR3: TGCGCCAGCGGTGGTGGGACGCGAAACACCATATATTTT. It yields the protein CASGGGTRNTIYF.

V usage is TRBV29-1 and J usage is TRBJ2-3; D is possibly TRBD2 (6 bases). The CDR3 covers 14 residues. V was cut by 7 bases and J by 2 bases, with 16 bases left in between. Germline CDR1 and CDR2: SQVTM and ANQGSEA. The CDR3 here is CSEIVGGYTDTQYF. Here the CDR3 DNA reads TGCAGCGAGATTGTCGGGGGTTACACAGATACGCAGTATTTT.

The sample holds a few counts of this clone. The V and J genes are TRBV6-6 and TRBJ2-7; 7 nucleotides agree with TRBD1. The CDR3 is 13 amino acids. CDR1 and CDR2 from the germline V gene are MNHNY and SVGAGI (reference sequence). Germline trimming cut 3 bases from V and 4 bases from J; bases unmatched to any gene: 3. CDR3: CASSYGDSYEQYF. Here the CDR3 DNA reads TGTGCCAGCAGTTATGGGGACAGTTACGAGCAGTACTTC.

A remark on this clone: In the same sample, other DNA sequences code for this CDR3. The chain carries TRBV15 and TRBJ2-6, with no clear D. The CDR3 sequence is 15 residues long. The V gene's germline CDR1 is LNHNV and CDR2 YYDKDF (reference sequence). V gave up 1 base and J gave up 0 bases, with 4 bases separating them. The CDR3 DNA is TGTGCCACCAGCAGAGCTGGCTCTGGGGCCAACGTCCTGACTTTC. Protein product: CATSRAGSGANVLTF.

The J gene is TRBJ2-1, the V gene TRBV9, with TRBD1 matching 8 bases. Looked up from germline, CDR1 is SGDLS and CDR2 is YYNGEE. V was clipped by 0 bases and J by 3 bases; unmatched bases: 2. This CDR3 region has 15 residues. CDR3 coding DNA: TGTGCCAGCAGCGTAGCAGGACAGGGCTACAATGAGCAGTTCTTC. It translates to CASSVAGQGYNEQFF.

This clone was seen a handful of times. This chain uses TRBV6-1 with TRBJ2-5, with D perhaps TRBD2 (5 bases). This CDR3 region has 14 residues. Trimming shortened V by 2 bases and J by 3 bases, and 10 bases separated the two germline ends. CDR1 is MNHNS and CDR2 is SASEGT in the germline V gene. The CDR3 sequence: CASSEPPGKETQYF. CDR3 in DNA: TGTGCCAGCAGTGAACCCCCGGGAAAAGAGACCCAGTACTTC.

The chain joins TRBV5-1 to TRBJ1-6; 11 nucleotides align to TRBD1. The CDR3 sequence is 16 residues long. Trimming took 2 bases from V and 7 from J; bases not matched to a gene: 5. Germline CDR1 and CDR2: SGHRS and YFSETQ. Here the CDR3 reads CASSLGTGGGNSPLHF. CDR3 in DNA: TGCGCCAGCAGCTTAGGGACAGGGGGTGGCAATTCACCCCTCCACTTT.

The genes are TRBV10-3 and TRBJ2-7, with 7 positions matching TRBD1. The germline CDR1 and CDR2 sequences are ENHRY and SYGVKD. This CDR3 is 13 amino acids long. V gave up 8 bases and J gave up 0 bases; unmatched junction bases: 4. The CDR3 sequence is CAIGTGASYEQYF. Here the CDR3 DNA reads TGTGCCATCGGCACAGGGGCCTCCTACGAGCAGTACTTC.

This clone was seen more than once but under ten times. The CDR3 loop is CASSRYRGYEQYF. The CDR3 DNA follows: TGTGCCAGCAGTCGATACAGGGGTTACGAGCAGTACTTC. V is TRBV28 and J is TRBJ2-7; 7 nucleotides line up with TRBD1. CDR1 MDHEN and CDR2 SYDVKM come from the germline V gene. Losses at the gene ends were 5 bases for V and 4 bases for J; bases not matched to a gene: 5. The length of the CDR3 is 13 residues.

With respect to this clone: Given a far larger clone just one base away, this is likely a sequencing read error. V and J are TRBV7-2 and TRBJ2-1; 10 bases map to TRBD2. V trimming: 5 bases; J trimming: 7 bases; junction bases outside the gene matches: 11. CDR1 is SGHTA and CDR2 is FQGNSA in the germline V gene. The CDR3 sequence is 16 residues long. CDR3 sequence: CASSQRAGGALNEQFF. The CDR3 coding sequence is TGTGCCAGCAGCCAGCGAGCGGGGGGGGCCCTGAATGAGCAGTTCTTC.

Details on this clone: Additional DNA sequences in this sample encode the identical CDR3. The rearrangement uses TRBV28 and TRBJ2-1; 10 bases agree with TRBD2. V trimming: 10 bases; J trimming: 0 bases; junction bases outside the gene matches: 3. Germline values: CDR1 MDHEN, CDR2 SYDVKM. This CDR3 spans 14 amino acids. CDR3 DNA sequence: TGTGCCACCTTAGCGGGGGGCTCCTACAATGAGCAGTTCTTC. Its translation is CATLAGGSYNEQFF.